The rows below give T cell receptor beta chains drawn from one sample of a study of T-cell memory formation after mild COVID-19. TCRdb ran MiXCR on the 5' RACE reads and lists one entry per CDR3 protein. Here the sample spans approximately 250,000 distinct CDR3 sequences, approximately 15% being singletons. The specimen sequenced was PBMCs or a T cell subset sorted from them (not recorded which). These receptors all stem from a man aged 18 to 35 who had mild COVID-19 (a few samples of this study predate the infection). Cell type and time point are not known. Both conserved end residues are part of each CDR3. Each record gives: D gene, J gene, V gene, clone size, CDR3 DNA, CDR3 protein. A D gene is named only where the DNA matches it firmly. A clone size is listed for some rows: how often the clone was seen (once, few, many), or a class if it is expanded.

d_call: -; j_call: TRBJ2-3; v_call: TRBV27; clone_size: few; cdr3_nt: TGTGCCAGCAGTTTCGTCCGTCAGGCGGGGGCAAGGGCGGGGACGCAGTATTTT; cdr3_aa: CASSFVRQAGARAGTQYF
d_call: -; j_call: TRBJ1-1; v_call: TRBV6-5; clone_size: -; cdr3_nt: TGTGCCAGCAAAACAGGTATGAACACTGAAGCTTTCTTT; cdr3_aa: CASKTGMNTEAFF
d_call: -; j_call: TRBJ2-5; v_call: TRBV12-3/TRBV12-4; clone_size: few; cdr3_nt: TGTGCCAGCAGGGGATACAGCGAGACCCAGTACTTC; cdr3_aa: CASRGYSETQYF
d_call: -; j_call: TRBJ1-4; v_call: TRBV27; clone_size: many; cdr3_nt: TGTGCCAGCAGTTGGGGGGGCGGCTCTAATGAAAAACTGTTTTTT; cdr3_aa: CASSWGGGSNEKLFF
d_call: TRBD1; j_call: TRBJ1-2; v_call: TRBV6-2/TRBV6-3; clone_size: few; cdr3_nt: TGTGCCAGCAGTTATCTGGGACAGGGGATCGGCTATGGCTACACCTTC; cdr3_aa: CASSYLGQGIGYGYTF
d_call: -; j_call: TRBJ1-1; v_call: TRBV7-9; clone_size: -; cdr3_nt: TGTGCCAGCAGCTTAGCGGAGAGGACTGAAGCTTTCTTT; cdr3_aa: CASSLAERTEAFF
d_call: -; j_call: TRBJ1-2; v_call: TRBV12-3/TRBV12-4; clone_size: -; cdr3_nt: TGTGCCAGCACCGTTGGACAAGCTAACTATGGCTACACCTTC; cdr3_aa: CASTVGQANYGYTF
d_call: -; j_call: TRBJ2-3; v_call: TRBV11-1; clone_size: -; cdr3_nt: TGTGCCAGCAGCTTAGACATTAGCACAGATACGCAGTATTTT; cdr3_aa: CASSLDISTDTQYF
d_call: -; j_call: TRBJ2-3; v_call: TRBV5-1; clone_size: many; cdr3_nt: TGCGCCAGCAGCTTCCCGGGGGACGATACGCAGTATTTT; cdr3_aa: CASSFPGDDTQYF
d_call: TRBD1; j_call: TRBJ1-2; v_call: TRBV6-6; clone_size: -; cdr3_nt: TGTGCCAGCAGTCTACAGGGGGCAGGCTATGGCTACACCTTC; cdr3_aa: CASSLQGAGYGYTF
d_call: -; j_call: TRBJ2-1; v_call: TRBV24-1; clone_size: -; cdr3_nt: TGTGCCACCAGTGATTGGGCGGGGAGCTCCTACAATGAGCAGTTCTTC; cdr3_aa: CATSDWAGSSYNEQFF
d_call: TRBD2; j_call: TRBJ2-7; v_call: TRBV18; clone_size: few; cdr3_nt: TGTGCCAGCTCACCCCTACCAGCGGGGGCCGAGCAGTACTTC; cdr3_aa: CASSPLPAGAEQYF
d_call: -; j_call: TRBJ1-6; v_call: TRBV5-1; clone_size: many; cdr3_nt: TGCGCCAGCAGCTTGGGAGGGAACCCACCCCTCCACTTT; cdr3_aa: CASSLGGNPPLHF
d_call: -; j_call: TRBJ2-5; v_call: TRBV7-2; clone_size: few; cdr3_nt: TGTGCCAGCCAGCCGGGCCTCCAAGGGACCCAGTACTTC; cdr3_aa: CASQPGLQGTQYF
d_call: -; j_call: TRBJ2-5; v_call: TRBV12-5; clone_size: many; cdr3_nt: TGTGCTAGTGGGGAGCGGATAATACAAGAGACCCAGTACTTC; cdr3_aa: CASGERIIQETQYF
d_call: TRBD1; j_call: TRBJ2-4; v_call: TRBV29-1; clone_size: few; cdr3_nt: TGCAGCGTTGAAGAGGGACAGGGTCAGTACTTC; cdr3_aa: CSVEEGQGQYF